A selection of T cell receptor beta chains follows, all from one sample in a study of cytomegalovirus exposure and HLA in healthy donors. Some clones are missing from TCRdb's copy, which holds only in-frame ones; the method was immunoSEQ multiplex PCR. Of 100,000 to 150,000 clones in the sample, around 86% are singletons; the top ten hold roughly 2%. Input material: PBMCs. Receptors were obtained from a woman aged 18-35 years in good health and CMV-seronegative. Each CDR3 is given with its conserved first and last residue. A D gene is named only where the DNA matches it firmly. The listing skips clone size in some rows; elsewhere it reads once, few, many or a size class.

v_gene	d_gene	abundance	j_gene	CDR3nt	CDR3aa
TRBV5-1	NA	NA	TRBJ2-3	TGCGCCAGCAGCTTGGGTACGGGGGAGGGCACAGATACGCAGTATTTT	CASSLGTGEGTDTQYF
TRBV10-3	NA	NA	TRBJ1-4	TGTGCCATCAGTGAGGGCCAGGGGTTGGTTGAAAAACTGTTTTTT	CAISEGQGLVEKLFF
TRBV30	NA	NA	TRBJ1-5	TGTGCCTGGAGTGTTTCGGGGGATCAGCCCCAGCATTTT	CAWSVSGDQPQHF
TRBV19	NA	NA	TRBJ1-4	TGTGCCAGTAGTATATTAAATACTAATGAAAAACTGTTTTTT	CASSILNTNEKLFF
TRBV7-6	NA	NA	TRBJ2-5	TGTGCCAGCAGCACCGGCCCCGGGGAGACCCAGTACTTC	CASSTGPGETQYF
TRBV5-1	NA	NA	TRBJ2-7	TGCGCCAGCAGCAGGAGGGACTCCTACGAGCAGTACTTC	CASSRRDSYEQYF
TRBV11-3	NA	NA	TRBJ2-2	TGTGCCAGCAGCTTTCTTAACAGGAACACCGGGGAGCTGTTTTTT	CASSFLNRNTGELFF
TRBV7-8	NA	NA	TRBJ2-2	TGTGCCAGCAGTTTTCCTTTGCCGGTTTACACCGGGGAGCTGTTTTTT	CASSFPLPVYTGELFF
TRBV4-1	NA	NA	TRBJ1-2	TGCGCCAGCAGCTATTCGGACAGCGCCTATGGCTACACCTTC	CASSYSDSAYGYTF
TRBV7-8	NA	NA	TRBJ2-2	TGTGCCAGCAGCCAATTCCATACAGGGCCCGCCGGGGAGCTGTTTTTT	CASSQFHTGPAGELFF
TRBV7-2	TRBD2	once	TRBJ2-3	TGTGCCAGCAGCCCCTGGGGTAGCGGGAGGGCCTGGGATACGCAGTATTTT	CASSPWGSGRAWDTQYF
TRBV7-3	NA	NA	TRBJ2-1	TGTGCCAGCAGCAGGTTCGGTCGGGGTGAGCAGTTCTTC	CASSRFGRGEQFF
TRBV11-2	TRBD1	NA	TRBJ1-3	TGTGCCAGCAGCGGATACAGGGGAACTGGAAACACCATATATTTT	CASSGYRGTGNTIYF
TRBV7-8	TRBD2	NA	TRBJ2-1	TGTGCCAGCAGCTCACGTCTAGCGGGAGAGAATGAGCAGTTCTTC	CASSSRLAGENEQFF
TRBV4-1	TRBD2	NA	TRBJ2-7	TGCGCCAGCAGCCAAGTTATTGTTGGGACTATCGGCAGAGTGCAGTACTTC	CASSQVIVGTIGRVQYF
TRBV18	TRBD1	NA	TRBJ1-4	TGTGCCAGCTCAACAATTGGGACAGGGGAAGGAAAACTGTTTTTT	CASSTIGTGEGKLFF
TRBV7-9	NA	once	TRBJ2-1	TGTGCCAGCACCCTGGAGGGGTACCACAATGAGCAGTTCTTC	CASTLEGYHNEQFF
TRBV19	NA	NA	TRBJ1-1	TGTGCCAGTATACAGGGTGGAGCTTTCTTT	CASIQGGAFF
TRBV28	TRBD2	NA	TRBJ2-2	TGTGCCAGCAGTGGGACTAGCGGGACCGGGGAGCTGTTTTTT	CASSGTSGTGELFF
TRBV13	TRBD1	NA	TRBJ1-1	TGTGCCAGCAGCTGGACAGGGGGCTTGAACACTGAAGCTTTCTTT	CASSWTGGLNTEAFF
TRBV28	TRBD2	NA	TRBJ2-7	TGTGCCAGCAGTGTTCTAGCGGGAGGCCCCTCCGAGCAGTACTTC	CASSVLAGGPSEQYF
TRBV10-3	NA	NA	TRBJ1-5	TGTGCCATCAGTGAGGGGCTCGGTCATGGGCAGCCCCAGCATTTT	CAISEGLGHGQPQHF
TRBV15	NA	NA	TRBJ2-7	TGTGCCACCAGCAGAGATAGGGCAGGGGAGTTCTACGAGCAGTACTTC	CATSRDRAGEFYEQYF
TRBV6-1	NA	NA	TRBJ2-5	TGTGCCAGCAGCCTCTCCTTGAGGGAGACCCAGTACTTC	CASSLSLRETQYF
TRBV5-1	TRBD1	few	TRBJ2-5	TGCGCCAGCAGCATGACAGGGTTTGAGGAGACCCAGTACTTC	CASSMTGFEETQYF
TRBV7-9	NA	NA	TRBJ2-1	TGTGCCAGCAGCTCGAACTGGAGGAGCAGTGAGCAGTTCTTC	CASSSNWRSSEQFF
TRBV7-3	NA	NA	TRBJ2-1	TGTGCCAGCAGCTTAAATGCAAGGGAGTTCGGGTACAATGAGCAGTTCTTC	CASSLNAREFGYNEQFF
TRBV6-1	NA	NA	TRBJ1-5	TGTGCCAGCACTCTATTGCGAGATCAGCCCCAGCATTTT	CASTLLRDQPQHF
TRBV6-5	NA	NA	TRBJ1-4	TGTGCCAGTGCCCGGACAGTCAATGAAAAACTGTTTTTT	CASARTVNEKLFF
TRBV28	TRBD1	once	TRBJ1-5	TGTGCCAGCAGTACCCGGGACAGAGCTTTGAGCAATCAGCCCCAGCATTTT	CASSTRDRALSNQPQHF
TRBV7-4	NA	NA	TRBJ2-7	TGTGCCAGCAGCTTTAGGTACTTCGGGATTTGCCCCTACGAGCAGTACTTC	CASSFRYFGICPYEQYF
TRBV11-2	TRBD2	NA	TRBJ2-1	TGTGCCAGCAGAAGAACTAGCGGGAGCAACAATGAGCAGTTCTTC	CASRRTSGSNNEQFF
TRBV19	TRBD1	NA	TRBJ1-2	TGTGCCATATCGACCGGGACAGGACCTTATGGCTACACCTTC	CAISTGTGPYGYTF
TRBV4-1	NA	NA	TRBJ1-5	TGCGCCAGCAGCCAAGATGAAGGAGGCAATCAGCCCCAGCATTTT	CASSQDEGGNQPQHF
TRBV2	NA	once	TRBJ1-2	TGTGCCAGCAGCCCGGACAAGAACTATGGCTACACCTTC	CASSPDKNYGYTF
TRBV13	TRBD1	NA	TRBJ2-5	TGTGCCAGCAGCGCAGGGACAGACCAAGAGACCCAGTACTTC	CASSAGTDQETQYF
TRBV7-9	TRBD2	NA	TRBJ2-5	TGTGCCAGCAGCTCAGCGGGAGGGGGACCCCAAGAGACCCAGTACTTC	CASSSAGGGPQETQYF
TRBV27	TRBD1	NA	TRBJ2-1	TGTGCCAGCAGGTCTGGACAGGGGGCAGGAGAGCAGTTCTTC	CASRSGQGAGEQFF
TRBV28	NA	NA	TRBJ2-5	TGTGCCAGCAGATGGACAGGCGGGGTCGGGACCCAGTACTTC	CASRWTGGVGTQYF
TRBV27	NA	NA	TRBJ2-7	TGTGCCAGCAGTCTGGGGCCTTCCACCGACGAGCAGTACTTC	CASSLGPSTDEQYF
TRBV29-1	NA	NA	TRBJ2-7	TGCAGCGTTGAACTGCGCGACACCTACGAGCAGTACTTC	CSVELRDTYEQYF
TRBV30	NA	NA	TRBJ1-1	TGTGCCTGGACGGCAGGGGTGCCGGGAACTGAAGCTTTCTTT	CAWTAGVPGTEAFF
TRBV10-1	NA	once	TRBJ2-7	TGCGCCAGCAGTGAGTCGGCGGCGGCCTACGAGCAGTACTTC	CASSESAAAYEQYF
TRBV5-1	TRBD2	NA	TRBJ2-5	TGCGCCAGCAGCCCACCGGGACTAGCGGGAGGAGGTGAGACCCAGTACTTC	CASSPPGLAGGGETQYF